This entry is about one T cell receptor (beta chain). This record belongs to a study of blood T cell repertoires in COVID-19. Study at large: Collection of acute and convalescent COVID-19 samples took place in the United States, Italy and Spain. Nucleic acid was either cDNA or gDNA, and it came from T cells, B-cell-depleted T cells, or PBMCs.

This CDR3 is 13 amino acids long. The V gene's germline CDR1 is MNHEY and CDR2 SVGEGT. Trimming took 5 bases from V and 6 from J, leaving 13 bases between them. Authors' processing steps: From reference gene primer amplification, estimates of nucleated cell counts were derived. Measured with immunoSEQ multiplex PCR; TCRdb has only the in-frame clones, and not every one. For V, J and clone size, that table is used; D and trimming come from the DNA. The sample shows fewer than 500,000 clones, about nine tenths of them seen only once. Sequencing was done on a sample of peripheral blood. The V and J genes are TRBV6-2 or TRBV6-3 and TRBJ1-2, with D unclear. The source of this sequence is a young woman with active or convalescent COVID-19. CDR3 DNA: TGTGCCAGCAGTCCGACATACGGGGATGGCTACACCTTC. This sequence encodes CASSPTYGDGYTF.